This is a list of T cell receptor beta chains from one sample in a study of tumor-infiltrating lymphocytes in oesophageal squamous cell carcinoma. MiXCR was run by TCRdb on the PCR reads, yielding one entry per CDR3 protein. The sample holds 20,000 or so distinct CDR3 sequences; about 38% are singletons and the top ten take roughly 10%. Sample: normal esophageal tissue next to the tumor. These receptors all stem from a male donor with esophageal squamous cell carcinoma. The CDR3 runs from the conserved cysteine through the conserved F or W. A D gene is named only where the DNA matches it firmly. Clone size is given for some rows only: seen once, a few or many times, or a class if the clone is expanded.

V gene	clone size	D gene	J gene	CDR3 protein	CDR3 DNA
TRBV11-2	-	TRBD2	TRBJ2-5	CASSLVSSGRAWETQYF	TGTGCCAGCAGCTTAGTTTCTAGCGGGAGGGCCTGGGAGACCCAGTACTTC
TRBV12-3/TRBV12-4	-	-	TRBJ2-3	CASSRDTQYF	TGTGCCAGCTCAAGGGATACGCAGTATTTT
TRBV6-2/TRBV6-3	-	-	TRBJ1-5	CASSPDRTNQPQHF	TGTGCCAGCAGTCCCGACAGAACCAATCAGCCCCAGCATTTT
TRBV12-5	once	TRBD1	TRBJ2-7	CASGLGTGNYEQYF	TGTGCTAGTGGTCTGGGGACAGGCAACTACGAGCAGTACTTC
TRBV7-3	-	-	TRBJ1-2	CASSHTDTGNYGYTF	TGTGCCAGCAGCCACACTGATACAGGGAACTATGGCTACACCTTC
TRBV24-1	-	-	TRBJ2-1	CATADPPNNEQFF	TGTGCCACCGCTGATCCTCCGAACAATGAGCAGTTCTTC
TRBV6-1	-	TRBD2	TRBJ2-3	CASSESSGGTDTQYF	TGTGCCAGCAGTGAGTCTAGCGGGGGGACAGATACGCAGTATTTT
TRBV6-1	many	TRBD1	TRBJ2-5	CASSDTGGAETQYF	TGTGCCAGCAGTGATACAGGGGGCGCGGAGACCCAGTACTTC
TRBV2	few	TRBD1	TRBJ1-5	CASSRGTGHQPQHF	TGTGCCAGCAGCAGGGGGACAGGACATCAGCCCCAGCATTTT
TRBV7-2	few	-	TRBJ2-3	CASSLEWQAGVTDTQYF	TGTGCCAGCAGCTTAGAATGGCAGGCAGGTGTTACAGATACGCAGTATTTT
TRBV12-3/TRBV12-4	-	-	TRBJ2-7	CASSLHSEQYF	TGTGCCAGCAGTCTCCATAGCGAGCAGTACTTC
TRBV7-2	-	TRBD1	TRBJ1-2	CASPTGGNYGYTF	TGTGCCAGCCCGACAGGGGGAAACTATGGCTACACCTTC
TRBV11-3	medium-sized	-	TRBJ2-1	CASSLDPGQPLYNEQFF	TGTGCCAGCAGCTTAGATCCGGGACAACCCCTCTACAATGAGCAGTTCTTC
TRBV2	medium-sized	-	TRBJ2-1	CASSVDPDLEQFF	TGTGCCAGCAGTGTGGACCCAGATCTAGAGCAGTTCTTC
TRBV11-3	many	TRBD1	TRBJ2-7	CASSLASQQGFLCEQYF	TGTGCCAGCAGCTTGGCGTCTCAACAGGGGTTTTTGTGCGAGCAGTACTTC
TRBV25-1	-	TRBD1	TRBJ2-4	CASSDSRGQRNSPLHF	TGTGCCAGCAGTGACAGCAGGGGACAGAGAAATTCACCCCTCCACTTC
TRBV27	medium-sized	TRBD1	TRBJ2-5	CASSADRVGTQYF	TGTGCCAGCAGTGCCGACAGGGTAGGGACCCAGTACTTC
TRBV6-1	-	TRBD1	TRBJ2-5	CASSGTGQETQYF	TGTGCCAGCAGTGGGACAGGTCAAGAGACCCAGTACTTC
TRBV19	many	TRBD1	TRBJ2-6	CASRDSVNSGANVLTF	TGTGCCAGTCGGGACAGCGTGAACTCTGGGGCCAACGTCCTGACTTTC
TRBV5-6	many	TRBD2	TRBJ2-1	CASSLLAGYHNEQFF	TGTGCCAGCAGCTTGTTAGCGGGATATCACAATGAGCAGTTCTTC
TRBV7-6	few	-	TRBJ2-3	CASSYHSSDTQYF	TGTGCTAGCAGCTATCATAGCTCAGATACGCAGTATTTT
TRBV7-8	-	-	TRBJ2-3	CASSSPSLADTQYF	TGTGCCAGCAGCTCACCTAGCTTGGCAGATACGCAGTATTTT
TRBV5-6	many	TRBD1	TRBJ2-5	CASSLPTGGKTQYF	TGTGCCAGCAGCCTACCGACAGGGGGCAAGACCCAGTACTTC
TRBV7-6	-	-	TRBJ2-7	CASSIYRGEQYF	TGTGCCAGCAGCATCTATCGCGGGGAGCAGTACTTC
TRBV5-4	many	-	TRBJ2-3	CASSFGGVGTDTQYF	TGTGCCAGCAGCTTCGGGGGAGTCGGCACAGATACGCAGTATTTT
TRBV9	-	-	TRBJ1-3	CASSEQVKENTIYF	TGTGCCAGCAGCGAACAGGTTAAGGAAAACACCATATATTTT
TRBV7-3	-	-	TRBJ2-3	CASSQLAISTDTQYF	TGTGCCAGCAGCCAACTTGCAATCAGCACAGATACGCAGTATTTT
TRBV11-3	many	-	TRBJ2-7	CASSAQTYNEQYF	TGTGCCAGCAGCGCCCAGACATACAATGAGCAGTACTTC
TRBV28	-	-	TRBJ2-1	CASSRLLYEQFF	TGTGCCAGCAGCCGGCTACTTTACGAGCAGTTCTTC
TRBV28	once	-	TRBJ2-7	CASRVHSYEQYF	TGTGCCAGCAGGGTTCACTCCTACGAGCAGTACTTC
TRBV7-3	many	-	TRBJ2-7	CASSLTGPAEQYF	TGTGCCAGCAGCTTAACGGGGCCTGCTGAGCAGTACTTC
TRBV7-2	-	-	TRBJ2-5	CASSPISGETQYF	TGTGCCAGCAGCCCGATCTCGGGAGAGACCCAGTACTTC
TRBV7-9	medium-sized	-	TRBJ1-1	CASSLGFGNTEAFF	TGTGCCAGCAGCTTGGGCTTCGGGAACACTGAAGCTTTCTTT
TRBV18	few	-	TRBJ1-1	CASSPRATGNTEAFF	TGTGCCAGCTCACCAAGGGCTACAGGAAACACTGAAGCTTTCTTT
TRBV4-2	many	-	TRBJ2-6	CASSQEDSSGANVLTF	TGTGCCAGCAGCCAAGAAGACAGCTCTGGGGCCAACGTCCTGACTTTC
TRBV9	-	-	TRBJ2-3	CASSVLAGLDTQYF	TGTGCCAGCAGCGTCCTCGCAGGGTTAGATACGCAGTATTTT
TRBV7-6	-	TRBD2	TRBJ2-3	CASSDGLAGGQDTQYF	TGTGCCAGCAGCGATGGACTAGCGGGAGGGCAAGATACGCAGTATTTT
TRBV7-8	-	TRBD1	TRBJ2-3	CASSLGPRGQGDTQYF	TGTGCCAGCAGCTTAGGGCCCAGGGGGCAGGGAGATACGCAGTATTTT
TRBV30	-	-	TRBJ2-3	CAWSLLALPDTQYF	TGTGCCTGGAGTCTTCTAGCCCTCCCAGATACGCAGTATTTT
TRBV7-2	once	TRBD1	TRBJ1-2	CASSFGRGHGYTF	TGTGCCAGCAGCTTCGGCAGGGGGCATGGCTACACCTTC
TRBV7-3	medium-sized	-	TRBJ2-7	CASSPGVSYEQYF	TGTGCCAGCAGCCCCGGGGTCAGTTACGAGCAGTACTTC
TRBV28	few	TRBD1	TRBJ2-3	CASRTTGPSTDTQYF	TGTGCCAGCAGGACGACAGGGCCTAGCACAGATACGCAGTATTTT
TRBV19	many	TRBD1	TRBJ2-3	CASTDRGSTDTQYF	TGTGCCAGTACCGACAGGGGGAGCACAGATACGCAGTATTTT
TRBV12-5	many	-	TRBJ2-3	CASGLSRDAQYF	TGTGCTAGTGGTTTATCGAGGGATGCGCAGTATTTT
TRBV7-2	-	-	TRBJ2-7	CASSLLYVAAYEQYF	TGTGCCAGCAGCTTGTTATATGTGGCGGCATACGAGCAGTACTTC
TRBV10-3	-	-	TRBJ2-3	CAISESGVRTDTQYF	TGTGCCATCAGTGAGTCGGGGGTAAGGACAGATACGCAGTATTTT
TRBV7-2	-	-	TRBJ2-1	CASSPFSEGVKYF	TGTGCCAGCAGCCCCTTTTCGGAGGGTGTGAAGTACTTC
TRBV6-1	medium-sized	TRBD2	TRBJ2-1	CASRLAGGPMDEQFF	TGTGCCAGCAGGCTAGCGGGAGGGCCGATGGATGAGCAGTTCTTC
TRBV29-1	-	TRBD1	TRBJ2-2	CSGGQGVTGELFF	TGCAGCGGGGGACAGGGGGTCACCGGGGAGCTGTTTTTT
TRBV2	many	-	TRBJ2-2	CASNRVGGDTGELFF	TGTGCCAGCAATAGGGTAGGCGGGGACACCGGGGAGCTGTTTTTT
TRBV7-3	-	TRBD1	TRBJ2-1	CASSLRQGAEDEQFF	TGTGCCAGCAGCTTAAGACAGGGGGCGGAAGATGAGCAGTTCTTC
TRBV6-6	many	TRBD2	TRBJ2-1	CASSYLGTSGIVRSYNEQFF	TGTGCCAGCAGTTACCTTGGGACTAGCGGGATAGTTCGCTCCTACAATGAGCAGTTCTTC
TRBV12-3/TRBV12-4	-	TRBD2	TRBJ2-1	CASSTGTSGVSYNEQFF	TGTGCCAGCAGTACCGGGACTAGCGGGGTATCCTACAATGAGCAGTTCTTC
TRBV5-1	-	-	TRBJ2-5	CASSLGPKETQYF	TGCGCCAGCAGCTTGGGACCTAAAGAGACCCAGTACTTC
TRBV20-1	few	TRBD2	TRBJ2-1	CSARDLASGRPNEQFF	TGCAGTGCTAGAGATCTTGCTAGCGGGAGGCCGAATGAGCAGTTCTTC
TRBV10-3	medium-sized	TRBD1	TRBJ2-1	CAISWDRDYNEQFF	TGTGCCATCAGTTGGGACAGGGATTACAATGAGCAGTTCTTC
TRBV7-2	few	-	TRBJ2-2	CASSLSYEYTGELFF	TGTGCCAGCAGCTTATCCTATGAATACACCGGGGAGCTGTTTTTT
TRBV7-6	many	TRBD2	TRBJ2-3	CASSLGAGFTDTQYF	TGTGCCAGCAGCTTAGGAGCGGGGTTCACAGATACGCAGTATTTT
TRBV6-2/TRBV6-3	-	TRBD1	TRBJ1-1	CASSGPGTGWAFF	TGTGCCAGCAGCGGTCCCGGGACAGGTTGGGCTTTCTTT
TRBV24-1	medium-sized	TRBD1	TRBJ2-3	CATSDRTGAGDTQYF	TGTGCCACCAGTGACAGGACAGGGGCAGGGGATACGCAGTATTTT